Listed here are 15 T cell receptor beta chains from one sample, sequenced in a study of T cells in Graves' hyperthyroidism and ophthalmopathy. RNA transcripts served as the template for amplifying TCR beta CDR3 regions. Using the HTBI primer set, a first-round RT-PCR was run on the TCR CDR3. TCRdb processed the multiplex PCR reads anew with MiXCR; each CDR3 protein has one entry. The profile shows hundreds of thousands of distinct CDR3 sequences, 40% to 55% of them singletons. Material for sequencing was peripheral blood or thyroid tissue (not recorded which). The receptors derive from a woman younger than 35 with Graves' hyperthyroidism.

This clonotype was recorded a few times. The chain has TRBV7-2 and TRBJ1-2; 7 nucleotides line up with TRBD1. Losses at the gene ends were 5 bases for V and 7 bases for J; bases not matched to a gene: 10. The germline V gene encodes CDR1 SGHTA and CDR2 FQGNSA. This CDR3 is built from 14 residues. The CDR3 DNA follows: TGTGCCAGCAGCCCGACAGGGAAGTTGAGTGGCTACACCTTC. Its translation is CASSPTGKLSGYTF.

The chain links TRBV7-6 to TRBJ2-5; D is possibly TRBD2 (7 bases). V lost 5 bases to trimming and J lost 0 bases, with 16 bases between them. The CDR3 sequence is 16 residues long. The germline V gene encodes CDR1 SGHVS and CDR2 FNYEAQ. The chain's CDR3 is CASSRGGEQYQETQYF. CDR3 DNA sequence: TGTGCCAGCAGCAGGGGGGGCGAGCAGTACCAAGAGACCCAGTACTTC.

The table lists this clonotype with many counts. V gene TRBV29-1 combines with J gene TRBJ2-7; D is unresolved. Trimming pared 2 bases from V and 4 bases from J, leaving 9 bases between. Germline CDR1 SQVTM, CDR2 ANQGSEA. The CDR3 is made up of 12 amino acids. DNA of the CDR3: TGCAGCGTTGAAATGGCTGAGTACGAGCAGTACTTC. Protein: CSVEMAEYEQYF.

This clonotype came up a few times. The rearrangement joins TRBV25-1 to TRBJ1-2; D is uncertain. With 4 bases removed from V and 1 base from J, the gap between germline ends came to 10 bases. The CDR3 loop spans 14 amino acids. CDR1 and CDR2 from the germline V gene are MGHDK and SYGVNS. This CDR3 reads CASSGPGGNYGYTF. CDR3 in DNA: TGTGCCAGCAGTGGCCCGGGAGGTAACTATGGCTACACCTTC.

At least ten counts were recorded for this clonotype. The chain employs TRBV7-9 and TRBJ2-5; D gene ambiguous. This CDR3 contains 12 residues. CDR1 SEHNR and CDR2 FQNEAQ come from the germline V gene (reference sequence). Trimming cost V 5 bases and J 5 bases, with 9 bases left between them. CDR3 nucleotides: TGTGCCAGCAGCCAGTCAATCGAGACCCAGTACTTC. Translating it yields CASSQSIETQYF.

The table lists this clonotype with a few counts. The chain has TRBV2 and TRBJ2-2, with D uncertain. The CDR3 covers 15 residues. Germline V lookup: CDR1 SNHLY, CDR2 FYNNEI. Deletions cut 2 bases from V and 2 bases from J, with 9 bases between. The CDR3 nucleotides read TGTGCCAGCAGTGAACCGGGCGGTAACACCGGGGAGCTGTTTTTT. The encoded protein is CASSEPGGNTGELFF. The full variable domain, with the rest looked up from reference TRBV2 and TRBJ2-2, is EPEVTQTPSHQVTQMGQEVILRCVPISNHLYFYWYRQILGQKVEFLVSFYNNEISEKSEIFDDQFSVERPDGSNFTLKIRSTKLEDSAMYFCASSEPGGNTGELFFGEGSRLTVL.

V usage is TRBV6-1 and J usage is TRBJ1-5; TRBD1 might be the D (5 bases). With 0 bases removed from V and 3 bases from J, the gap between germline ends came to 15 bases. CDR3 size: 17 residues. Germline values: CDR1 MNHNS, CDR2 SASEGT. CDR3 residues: CASSEARGSPANQPQHF. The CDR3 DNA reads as TGTGCCAGCAGTGAAGCGCGGGGGTCCCCCGCCAATCAGCCCCAGCATTTT.

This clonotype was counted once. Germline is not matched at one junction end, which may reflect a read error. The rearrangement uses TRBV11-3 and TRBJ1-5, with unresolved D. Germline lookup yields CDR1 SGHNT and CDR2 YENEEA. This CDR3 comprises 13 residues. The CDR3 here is CAGSLNSNQPQHF. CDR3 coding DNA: TGTGCCGGCAGCTTGAATAGCAATCAGCCCCAGCATTTT.

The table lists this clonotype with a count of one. Here the CDR3 DNA reads TGTGCCAGCAGCTTTGGTCACGGGGCCGAGCAGTACTTC. Translating gives CASSFGHGAEQYF. This chain links TRBV7-9 with TRBJ2-7, with D perhaps given as TRBD1 or TRBD2 (5 bases each). Germline V gene sequence: CDR1 SEHNR, CDR2 FQNEAQ (reference sequence). The CDR3 extends over 13 amino acids. V was shortened by 3 bases and J by 6 bases, with 12 bases between the two germline ends.

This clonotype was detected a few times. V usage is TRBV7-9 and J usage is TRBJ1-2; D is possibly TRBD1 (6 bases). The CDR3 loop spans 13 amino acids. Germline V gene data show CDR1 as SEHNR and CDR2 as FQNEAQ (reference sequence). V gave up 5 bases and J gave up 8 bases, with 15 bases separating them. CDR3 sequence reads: CASSPTGRGGYTF. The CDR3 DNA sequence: TGTGCCAGCAGCCCTACAGGGCGAGGCGGCTACACCTTC.

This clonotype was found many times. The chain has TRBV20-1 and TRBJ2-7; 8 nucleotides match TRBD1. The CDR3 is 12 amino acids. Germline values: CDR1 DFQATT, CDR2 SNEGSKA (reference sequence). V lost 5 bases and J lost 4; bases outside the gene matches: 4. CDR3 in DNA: TGCAGTGCTGACAGGGGTCGATACGAGCAGTACTTC. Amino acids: CSADRGRYEQYF.

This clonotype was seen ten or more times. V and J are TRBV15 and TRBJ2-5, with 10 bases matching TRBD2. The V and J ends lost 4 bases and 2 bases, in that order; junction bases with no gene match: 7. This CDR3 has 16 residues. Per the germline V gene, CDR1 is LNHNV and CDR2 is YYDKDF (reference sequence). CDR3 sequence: CATSTLAGEGQETQYF. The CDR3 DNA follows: TGTGCCACCAGCACCCTAGCGGGAGAGGGGCAAGAGACCCAGTACTTC. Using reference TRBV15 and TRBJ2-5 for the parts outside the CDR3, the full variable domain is DAMVIQNPRYQVTQFGKPVTLSCSQTLNHNVMYWYQQKSSQAPKLLFHYYDKDFNNEADTPDNFQSRRPNTSFCFLDIRSPGLGDTAMYLCATSTLAGEGQETQYFGPGTRLLVL.

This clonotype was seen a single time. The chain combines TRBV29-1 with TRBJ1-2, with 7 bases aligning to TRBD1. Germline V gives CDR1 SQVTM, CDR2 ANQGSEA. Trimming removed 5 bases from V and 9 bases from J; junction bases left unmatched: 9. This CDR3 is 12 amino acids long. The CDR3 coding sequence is TGCAGCGTTAGGGGGGACAGCATACGCTACACCTTC. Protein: CSVRGDSIRYTF.

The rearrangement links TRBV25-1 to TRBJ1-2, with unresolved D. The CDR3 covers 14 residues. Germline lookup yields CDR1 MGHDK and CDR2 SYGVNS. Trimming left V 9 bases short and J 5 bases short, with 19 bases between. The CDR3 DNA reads TGTGCCAGTATCTGGCAGGACTCCGTTTATGGCTACACCTTC. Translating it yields CASIWQDSVYGYTF.

The CDR3 is CASSGSPTLYGYTF. The CDR3 nucleotides read TGTGCCAGCAGTGGGAGCCCTACCCTCTATGGCTACACCTTC. V is TRBV19 and J is TRBJ1-2; no clear D gene. V lost 9 bases, J lost 4 bases, and 18 bases lay in between. Germline CDR1 and CDR2: LNHDA and SQIVND (reference sequence). The CDR3 loop spans 14 amino acids.